This passage covers 21 T cell receptor beta chains from one sample sequenced in a study of blood T cell repertoires in COVID-19 (dated by TCRdb to about 2020). Libraries were prepared through the immunoSEQ multiplex PCR assay. This is the immuneACCESS table as TCRdb keeps it, with only in-frame sequences that have V and J called. A part of the clones is gone; compared with another copy, unresolved V genes explain less than half, and the rest is unexplained. This sample is represented by approximately 190,000 clones; about 88% of them were singletons. Clones ranked in the top ten supply about 6.6% of the sample. The sequencing input was peripheral blood. All receptors come from a woman in her 40s who had recovered from COVID-19.

The J gene is TRBJ1-5, the V gene TRBV19; 7 nucleotides line up with TRBD1. Losses at the gene ends were 8 bases for V and 0 bases for J; bases not matched to a gene: 22. The CDR3 contains 20 residues. Germline V gene lookup returns CDR1 LNHDA and CDR2 SQIVND (reference sequence). The CDR3 protein is CASHWTTRDSRFYSNQPQHF. CDR3 nucleotides: TGTGCCAGTCACTGGACAACACGGGACAGTAGGTTTTATAGCAATCAGCCCCAGCATTTT.

The V gene is TRBV19, the J gene TRBJ2-2, with D tentatively TRBD1 (6 bases). CDR3 length: 14 residues. CDR1 is LNHDA, CDR2 SQIVND, per germline (reference sequence). Trimming left V 10 bases short and J 6 bases short, with 18 bases between. CDR3 in DNA: TGTGCCACCGGACAGTGGGTTCCCCCCGGGGAGCTGTTTTTT. Protein sequence: CATGQWVPPGELFF. Using reference TRBV19 and TRBJ2-2 for the parts outside the CDR3, the full variable domain is DGGITQSPKYLFRKEGQNVTLSCEQNLNHDAMYWYRQDPGQGLRLIYYSQIVNDFQKGDIAEGYSVSREKKESFPLTVTSAQKNPTAFYLCATGQWVPPGELFFGEGSRLTVL.

The V gene is TRBV27, the J gene TRBJ1-1; perhaps TRBD1 as D (6 bases). CDR3 size: 12 residues. V gave up 7 bases and J gave up 8 bases, with 14 bases separating them. Germline V gene lookup returns CDR1 MNHEY and CDR2 SMNVEV (reference sequence). The CDR3 DNA is TGTGCCAGCAAAGAATTCCAGGGGGAAGCTTTCTTT. Its protein is CASKEFQGEAFF.

The J gene is TRBJ1-2, the V gene TRBV29-1; 7 nucleotides agree with TRBD1. V trimming: 3 bases; J trimming: 8 bases; junction bases outside the gene matches: 9. The CDR3 contains 13 residues. Germline-derived CDR1 and CDR2 are SQVTM and ANQGSEA. The chain's CDR3 is CSVDDRVQRGYTF. Here the CDR3 DNA reads TGCAGCGTTGACGACAGGGTTCAGAGGGGCTACACCTTC.

Note on this clone: A junction boundary mismatches the germline segment, possibly from a read error. The rearrangement links TRBV18 to TRBJ2-7; D possibly corresponds to TRBD2 (6 bases). The CDR3 is 17 residues long. Per the germline V gene, CDR1 is KGHSH and CDR2 is LQKENI. Here the CDR3 reads CASSPRPSSGASHEQYF. The DNA for the CDR3 is TGTGCCAGCTCACCCCGCCCTAGTAGCGGAGCCTCCCACGAGCAGTACTTC.

The rearrangement joins TRBV19 to TRBJ1-6, with 7 positions matching TRBD1. V trimming: 4 bases; J trimming: 9 bases; junction bases outside the gene matches: 9. Germline V gives CDR1 LNHDA, CDR2 SQIVND (reference sequence). This CDR3 region has 15 residues. CDR3 loop: CASSTGQVVSSPLHF. The CDR3 nucleotides read TGTGCCAGTAGTACCGGACAGGTTGTAAGTTCACCCCTCCACTTT. The full variable domain, its missing parts supplied by reference TRBV19 and TRBJ1-6, is DGGITQSPKYLFRKEGQNVTLSCEQNLNHDAMYWYRQDPGQGLRLIYYSQIVNDFQKGDIAEGYSVSREKKESFPLTVTSAQKNPTAFYLCASSTGQVVSSPLHFGNGTRLTVT.

J is TRBJ2-7 and V is TRBV12-1; the table calls TRBD2, which could not be checked here. TRBV12-1 is listed as a pseudogene. The CDR3 sequence is 18 residues long. CDR3 amino acids: CASSPGTSGGLSSYEQYF. The CDR3 nucleotides read TGTGCCAGCAGCCCCGGGACTAGCGGGGGCCTGAGCTCCTACGAGCAGTACTTC.

The chain uses TRBV9 and TRBJ2-7; no clear D gene. This CDR3 comprises 14 residues. CDR1 is SGDLS, CDR2 YYNGEE, per germline. Trimming left V 0 bases short and J 3 bases short, with 10 bases between. The DNA for the CDR3 is TGTGCCAGCAGCGTAGCTAATGGTGACTACGAGCAGTACTTC. Protein sequence: CASSVANGDYEQYF.

The chain joins TRBV9 to TRBJ2-3, with 8 bases identical to TRBD2. The V gene end was trimmed by 0 bases and the J gene end by 7 bases; junction bases not matched to a gene: 7. Germline V gene data show CDR1 as SGDLS and CDR2 as YYNGEE. This CDR3 is built from 15 residues. The CDR3, as DNA: TGTGCCAGCAGCGTAGAAGCGGGAGTCAGAAATACGCAGTATTTT. Its translation is CASSVEAGVRNTQYF.

The rearrangement uses TRBV19 and TRBJ2-7, with 10 nucleotides matching TRBD2. The CDR3 totals 16 residues. Germline values: CDR1 LNHDA, CDR2 SQIVND (reference sequence). With V trimmed by 4 bases and J by 0 bases, 6 bases remained unmatched. Here the CDR3 DNA reads TGTGCCAGTAGTAGAGGGACTAGCGCTAACTCCTACGAGCAGTACTTC. Translating gives CASSRGTSANSYEQYF.

J is TRBJ2-5 and V is TRBV10-3; TRBD2 matches 9 bases. After removal of 4 bases from V and 2 bases from J, the junction contained 5 bases not matched to a gene. Germline CDR1 and CDR2: ENHRY and SYGVKD. CDR3 length: 15 residues. CDR3 loop: CAISGSAGGQETQYF. The DNA for the CDR3 is TGTGCCATCAGTGGGTCGGCGGGAGGGCAAGAGACCCAGTACTTC.

The chain joins TRBV5-4 to TRBJ1-1; D possibly corresponds to TRBD1 (6 bases). The CDR3 has 16 residues. The germline CDR1 and CDR2 sequences are SGHNT and YYREEE (reference sequence). V lost 6 bases, J lost 1 base, and 19 bases lay in between. DNA of the CDR3: TGTGCCAGCAACCCTCGGAGGGGGGGACCGAACACTGAAGCTTTCTTT. Its protein product is CASNPRRGGPNTEAFF.

This clone was observed a handful of times. V is TRBV19 and J is TRBJ1-5; D possibly corresponds to TRBD1 (6 bases). The germline V gene encodes CDR1 LNHDA and CDR2 SQIVND (reference sequence). Trimming took 6 bases from V and 0 from J, leaving 12 bases between them. The CDR3 sequence is 15 residues long. CDR3 nucleotide sequence: TGTGCCAGTAGACTCACAGGGCGTAGCAATCAGCCCCAGCATTTT. This translates into CASRLTGRSNQPQHF.

The chain combines TRBV11-1 with TRBJ2-1; TRBD2 aligns across 12 bases. The CDR3 spans 16 residues. The V segment lost 5 bases and the J segment 9 bases; nucleotides outside the gene matches: 11. CDR1 is SGHAT and CDR2 is FQDESV in the germline V gene (reference sequence). CDR3 protein: CASSQTSGRFWGEQFF. In DNA, the CDR3 is TGTGCCAGCAGCCAGACTAGCGGGAGATTTTGGGGTGAGCAGTTCTTC.

This chain links TRBV7-6 with TRBJ1-3, with 7 bases that match TRBD1. The germline V gene has CDR1 SGHVS and CDR2 FNYEAQ. After removal of 1 base from V and 4 bases from J, the junction contained 4 bases not matched to a gene. This CDR3 has 15 residues. As DNA, the CDR3 is TGTGCCAGCAGCTTAGGTTCCAGGGGGGGAAACACCATATATTTT. Translation gives CASSLGSRGGNTIYF. Full variable domain (outside the CDR3, taken from reference TRBV7-6 and TRBJ1-3): GAGVSQSPRYKVTKRGQDVALRCDPISGHVSLYWYRQALGQGPEFLTYFNYEAQQDKSGLPNDRFSAERPEGSISTLTIQRTEQRDSAMYRCASSLGSRGGNTIYFGEGSWLTVV.

V and J are TRBV9 and TRBJ2-3, with 10 nucleotides matching TRBD2. The germline V gene has CDR1 SGDLS and CDR2 YYNGEE. The CDR3 runs to 16 residues. V lost 4 bases, J lost 2 bases, and 7 bases stayed unmatched. CDR3: CASSPTGTSDTDTQYF. CDR3 bases: TGTGCCAGCAGCCCCACCGGGACTAGCGACACAGATACGCAGTATTTT.

This chain uses TRBV4-3 with TRBJ2-2; possible D gene TRBD2, 6 bases. V lost 1 base and J lost 4, with 13 bases in between. The germline V gene encodes CDR1 LGHNA and CDR2 YSLEER. This CDR3 contains 16 residues. The CDR3 bases are TGCGCCAGCAGCCAAGTAGCGGCTGGAAGCACCGGGGAGCTGTTTTTT. This sequence encodes CASSQVAAGSTGELFF.

The chain has TRBV7-9 and TRBJ2-1, with 7 bases that match TRBD2. Germline loops: CDR1 SEHNR, CDR2 FQNEAQ (reference sequence). The CDR3 covers 17 residues. Losses at the gene ends were 3 bases for V and 5 bases for J; bases not matched to a gene: 13. CDR3 loop: CASSLGPGAGANNEQFF. The CDR3 nucleotides read TGTGCCAGCAGCTTGGGGCCCGGGGCGGGAGCCAACAATGAGCAGTTCTTC.

This clone was seen a single time. This rearrangement joins TRBV28 to TRBJ1-4; 7 bases line up with TRBD1. The germline V gene encodes CDR1 MDHEN and CDR2 SYDVKM. With 6 bases clipped from V and 4 bases from J, the junction kept 2 bases outside the gene matches. This CDR3 is 13 amino acids long. The CDR3 DNA reads TGTGCCAGCAGACAGGGGCGTAATGAAAAACTGTTTTTT. Protein sequence: CASRQGRNEKLFF.

V is TRBV19 and J is TRBJ1-3, with D possibly TRBD1 on 6 matching bases. The CDR3 runs 13 residues. CDR1 and CDR2 from the germline V gene are LNHDA and SQIVND (reference sequence). V was pared by 10 bases and J by 4 bases, with 14 bases between. The DNA of the CDR3 is TGTGCCACCTCAACAGGGTCAGGAAACACCATATATTTT. Translating gives CATSTGSGNTIYF.

The chain has TRBV27 and TRBJ1-2, with D unresolved. V lost 4 bases to trimming and J lost 3 bases, with 9 bases between them. CDR1 MNHEY and CDR2 SMNVEV come from the germline V gene (reference sequence). This CDR3 has 13 residues. The CDR3 nucleotides are TGTGCCAGCAGTTACTCGCTCGACTATGGCTACACCTTC. Amino acids: CASSYSLDYGYTF.